The sample holds many counts of the clone carrying this T cell receptor beta chain. The sample belongs to a study of T-cell reconstitution after alpha-beta-depleted transplantation in children. TCRbeta library preparation incorporated unique molecular identifiers. Using its own MiXCR run on the PCR reads, TCRdb lists one record per CDR3 protein. Of around 70,000 distinct CDR3 sequences detected, 11% appear once; the ten largest clones hold approximately 13%. Trimming shortened V by 6 bases and J by 4 bases, and 19 bases separated the two germline ends. The CDR3 runs 16 residues. This chain joins TRBV12-3 or TRBV12-4 and TRBJ1-5; D remains unclear. This clonotype was obtained from a boy between 10 and 17 years old with acute myeloid leukemia, due to receive a stem cell transplant. The source was PBMCs, collected before TCRalphabeta/CD19-depleted stem cell transplant. The CDR3 DNA sequence: TGTGCCAGCAGCTCCGTCCCCCGAGCCGGAAATCAGCCCCAGCATTTT. It encodes CASSSVPRAGNQPQHF.